These 21 T cell receptor beta chains were sequenced from one sample in a study of T cells in Graves' hyperthyroidism and ophthalmopathy. RNA transcripts provided the source from which TCR beta CDR3 regions were amplified. The HTBI primer set drove a first-round RT-PCR of the TCR CDR3. TCRdb passed the multiplex PCR reads through MiXCR, listing each CDR3 protein once. Seen here are approximately 200,000 distinct CDR3 sequences, approximately 20% observed once, and the top ten hold 35% to 50%. The sequenced sample was blood. The receptor set was obtained from a man aged 35-49 years with Graves' hyperthyroidism.

This clonotype occurred many times. The chain joins TRBV7-8 to TRBJ1-1; D ambiguous. This CDR3 is 14 amino acids long. Trimming removed 2 bases from V and 2 bases from J, with 9 bases in between. Germline CDR1 reads SGHVS; CDR2 reads FQNEAQ. The DNA for the CDR3 is TGTGCCAGCAGCTTACAGGAAGCAAACACTGAAGCTTTCTTT. This sequence encodes CASSLQEANTEAFF.

Worth noting for this clonotype: At one boundary the junction diverges from the germline segment, which might be a read error. V gene TRBV7-9 combines with J gene TRBJ1-2; the D is unclear. Germline CDR1 is SEHNR and CDR2 is FQNEAQ (reference sequence). The CDR3 is 15 residues long. The CDR3 sequence: CASSLARTPDYRYTF. The CDR3 DNA follows: TGTGCCAGCAGCTTAGCTCGGACGCCGGACTATCGCTACACCTTC.

This clonotype was detected ten times or more. The rearrangement joins TRBV20-1 to TRBJ2-2; D may be TRBD1 (6 bases). Trimming cost V 6 bases and J 3 bases, with 14 bases left between them. CDR1 and CDR2 (germline): DFQATT, SNEGSKA (reference sequence). The CDR3 extends over 14 amino acids. The DNA of the CDR3 is TGCAGTGCCCGAGGGGGAAGTGACACCGGGGAGCTGTTTTTT. It yields the protein CSARGGSDTGELFF.

This clonotype was observed many times. V is TRBV7-3 and J is TRBJ1-2; D not resolved. Germline V gene sequence: CDR1 SGHTA, CDR2 FQGTGA. This CDR3 has 13 residues. The V gene lost 2 bases and the J gene lost 3 bases, with 7 bases spanning the gap. This CDR3 reads CASSLETDYGYTF. The DNA for the CDR3 is TGTGCCAGCAGCTTAGAGACGGACTATGGCTACACCTTC.

This clonotype was counted at least ten times. This sequence joins TRBV20-1 and TRBJ2-4, with 7 bases lining up with TRBD2. Germline V gene sequence: CDR1 DFQATT, CDR2 SNEGSKA (reference sequence). The length of the CDR3 is 13 residues. The trim removed 3 bases at V and 7 bases at J, leaving 6 bases unmatched. CDR3 amino acids: CSASLAVRNIQYF. The DNA of the CDR3 is TGCAGTGCTAGTCTAGCGGTTAGGAACATTCAGTACTTC.

The chain recombines TRBV3-1 with TRBJ2-1; 7 nucleotides line up with TRBD1. This CDR3 is 17 amino acids long. Germline V gene data show CDR1 as LGHDT and CDR2 as YNNKEL (reference sequence). Trimming at V came to 5 bases and at J to 0 bases, leaving 10 bases not matched to a gene. CDR3 sequence reads: CASSSLWGQSSYNEQFF. CDR3 coding DNA: TGTGCCAGCAGCTCTCTCTGGGGACAGAGCTCCTACAATGAGCAGTTCTTC.

This clonotype was seen many times. As DNA, the CDR3 is TGTGCCAGCAGTGAAGAAGGGCGGGACCAAGAGACCCAGTACTTC. Protein sequence: CASSEEGRDQETQYF. This chain links TRBV2 with TRBJ2-5; weak D call: TRBD2 (5 bases). The germline V and J ends were trimmed by 1 base and 0 bases, with 9 bases remaining between them. CDR1 and CDR2 (germline): SNHLY, FYNNEI. The CDR3 is 15 amino acids. Filled out from reference TRBV2 and TRBJ2-5, the complete variable domain reads EPEVTQTPSHQVTQMGQEVILRCVPISNHLYFYWYRQILGQKVEFLVSFYNNEISEKSEIFDDQFSVERPDGSNFTLKIRSTKLEDSAMYFCASSEEGRDQETQYFGPGTRLLVL.

In this sample, this clonotype turned up many times. The chain links TRBV2 to TRBJ1-1; D is unresolved. The CDR3 consists of 10 residues. Germline-derived CDR1 and CDR2 are SNHLY and FYNNEI. The V gene lost 4 bases and the J gene lost 10 bases, with 7 bases spanning the gap. The CDR3 bases are TGTGCCAGCAGTGGGGGTTTAGCTTTCTTT. This encodes CASSGGLAFF.

The chain is built from TRBV5-8 and TRBJ2-5; D unresolved. Germline V gene lookup returns CDR1 SGHTS and CDR2 YDEGEE. The V gene lost 4 bases and the J gene lost 1 base, with 8 bases spanning the gap. The CDR3 totals 13 residues. This CDR3 is CASSHPGQETQYF. CDR3 coding DNA: TGTGCCAGCAGCCACCCAGGCCAAGAGACCCAGTACTTC.

As concerns this clonotype: A single base separates this from a much larger clone, so it may be a read error. CDR3 protein: CANSLEQGTDTQYF. In DNA, the CDR3 is TGCGCCAACAGCTTGGAGCAGGGGACAGATACGCAGTATTTT. The chain links TRBV5-1 to TRBJ2-3, with D possibly being TRBD1 (6 bases). Per the germline V gene, CDR1 is SGHRS and CDR2 is YFSETQ. This CDR3 region has 14 residues.

V gene TRBV20-1 combines with J gene TRBJ2-5; D may be TRBD2 (5 bases). V dropped 3 bases and J dropped 0 bases, with 11 bases sitting between them. Germline CDR1 DFQATT, CDR2 SNEGSKA (reference sequence). The CDR3 is 14 residues long. CDR3 loop: CSASGGPDQETQYF. CDR3 coding DNA: TGCAGTGCTAGCGGCGGGCCTGACCAAGAGACCCAGTACTTC.

This clonotype has ten or more counts. The rearrangement uses TRBV9 and TRBJ2-7; 13 bases agree with TRBD2. The CDR3 is made up of 15 amino acids. The germline gives CDR1 SGDLS, CDR2 YYNGEE. V shed 4 bases, J shed 6 bases, and the junction held 7 bases outside the gene matches. CDR3 nucleotides: TGTGCCAGCAGCCCCCGGACTAGCGGGGGCATCGAGCAGTACTTC. Amino acid sequence: CASSPRTSGGIEQYF.

This clonotype has only a few counts. This may be a read error: a much more frequent sequence differs by one nucleotide. The chain is built from TRBV7-9 and TRBJ2-7; D possibly matches TRBD1 or TRBD2 (5 bases each). CDR3 length equals 15 residues. V was clipped by 4 bases and J by 2 bases, with 15 bases between them. Germline V lookup: CDR1 SEHNR, CDR2 FQNEAQ (reference sequence). In DNA, the CDR3 is TGTGCCAGCAGCTCGGTGGGGGACGGGACCTACGAGCAGTACTTC. Translation: CASSSVGDGTYEQYF.

This clonotype was observed many times. This rearrangement joins TRBV19 to TRBJ2-2; D is perhaps TRBD1 (5 bases). Germline loops: CDR1 LNHDA, CDR2 SQIVND (reference sequence). V lost 3 bases to trimming and J lost 7 bases, with 6 bases between them. CDR3 size: 12 residues. For the CDR3, the DNA is TGTGCCAGTAGTATGGGGCACGGGGAGCTGTTTTTT. Its translation is CASSMGHGELFF. The variable domain in full, completed from reference TRBV19 and TRBJ2-2, reads DGGITQSPKYLFRKEGQNVTLSCEQNLNHDAMYWYRQDPGQGLRLIYYSQIVNDFQKGDIAEGYSVSREKKESFPLTVTSAQKNPTAFYLCASSMGHGELFFGEGSRLTVL.

This clonotype was detected many times. The V and J genes are TRBV12-3 or TRBV12-4 and TRBJ1-1, with D possibly matching TRBD1 (5 bases). This CDR3 is 14 amino acids long. The ends were cut back, 6 bases at V and 4 bases at J, with 15 bases in the middle. The CDR3 spells CASRSRVRATEAFF. As DNA, the CDR3 is TGTGCCAGCAGAAGTCGAGTCAGGGCCACTGAAGCTTTCTTT.

There are many counts of this clonotype. V gene TRBV7-9 combines with J gene TRBJ2-5; 9 bases map to TRBD1. Germline CDR1 is SEHNR and CDR2 is FQNEAQ (reference sequence). V lost 5 bases and J lost 5; bases outside the gene matches: 6. The CDR3 covers 14 residues. The CDR3 loop is CASSKDRGWETQYF. The CDR3 DNA sequence: TGTGCCAGCAGCAAGGACAGGGGTTGGGAGACCCAGTACTTC.

This clonotype was detected many times. The chain is built from TRBV7-3 and TRBJ1-1; a possible D gene is TRBD1 (5 bases). The V and J ends lost 1 base and 8 bases respectively, with 11 bases between them. Germline values: CDR1 SGHTA, CDR2 FQGTGA. There are 13 residues in the CDR3. The CDR3 reads CASSLNRRGEAFF. CDR3 coding DNA: TGTGCCAGCAGCTTAAATCGGAGGGGCGAAGCTTTCTTT.

This clonotype was seen ten or more times. The chain joins TRBV6-2 or TRBV6-3 to TRBJ2-1; D might be TRBD2 (6 bases). Germline-derived CDR1 and CDR2 are MNHEY and SVGEGT. The length of the CDR3 is 11 residues. Trimming took 5 bases from V and 7 from J, leaving 6 bases between them. CDR3 in amino acids: CASSRGNEQFF. CDR3 nucleotide sequence: TGTGCCAGCAGTCGGGGGAATGAGCAGTTCTTC.

This clonotype was seen repeatedly, ten times or more. The chain couples TRBV6-2 or TRBV6-3 to TRBJ2-5; the match to TRBD1 covers 7 bases. Per the germline V gene, CDR1 is MNHEY and CDR2 is SVGEGT. The CDR3 totals 17 residues. The ends lost 6 bases at V and 0 bases at J; junction bases unmatched: 13. In DNA, the CDR3 is TGTGCCAGCAGCGACTGGGACAGCACGGGGTACCAAGAGACCCAGTACTTC. This gives the protein CASSDWDSTGYQETQYF.

The rearrangement uses TRBV28 and TRBJ2-7; 8 bases are a match to TRBD2. V dropped 6 bases and J dropped 2; count of bases not matched to a gene: 6. The CDR3 has 14 amino acids. Germline CDR1 MDHEN, CDR2 SYDVKM. The CDR3 region has the DNA TGTGCCAGCAGAAACCTAGCGGGTACCTACGAGCAGTACTTC. Amino acids: CASRNLAGTYEQYF.

This clonotype showed up many times. In nucleotides, the CDR3 is TGTGCCAGCTCACCACCGTCCGACGGCACAGATACGCAGTATTTT. This codes for CASSPPSDGTDTQYF. The V and J genes are TRBV18 and TRBJ2-3, with unresolved D. The ends were cut back, 0 bases at V and 1 base at J, with 8 bases in the middle. There are 15 residues in the CDR3. Germline CDR1 KGHSH, CDR2 LQKENI.